These T cell receptor beta chains were read from a single sample in a study of Graves' ophthalmopathy and Graves' hyperthyroidism. TCRdb re-called the multiplex PCR reads through MiXCR, storing one row per CDR3 protein. The sample has roughly 300,000 distinct CDR3 sequences, roughly a sixth seen once. The sequencing input was peripheral blood. The source of these receptors is an adult man with Graves' ophthalmopathy. CDR3s include the opening cysteine and the closing phenylalanine or tryptophan. The size field is filled for only some rows; it gives once, few, many or a size class.

>TRBJ1-1|many|TRBV19
CASSGQQNTEAFF
>TRBJ2-7|many|TRBV28
CASSPPGTGGREQYF
>TRBJ2-2|many|TRBV4-1
CASSPTGTTNTGELFF
>TRBJ1-6|NA|TRBV12-3/TRBV12-4
CASSLLLQGSYNSPLHF
>TRBJ1-3|many|TRBV20-1
CSAPTTGNTIYF
>TRBJ1-1|NA|TRBV7-9
CASSSWIGENTEAYF
>TRBJ1-2|many|TRBV6-2/TRBV6-3
CASRPQGRPYGYTF
>TRBJ1-2|many|TRBV2
CASNDTPGNYGYTF
>TRBJ2-7|many|TRBV29-1
CSVVRQGTHEQYF
>TRBJ2-7|many|TRBV20-1
CSAILVGEPYEQYF
>TRBJ2-7|many|TRBV29-1
CSGSTGIEQYF
>TRBJ2-7|many|TRBV6-5
CASGFMTGRNEQYF
>TRBJ1-5|many|TRBV4-3
CASRRQVSSNQPQHF
>TRBJ2-5|NA|TRBV20-1
CSALQEGGETQYF
>TRBJ2-7|many|TRBV7-2
CASSRNQVTTDEQYF
>TRBJ1-1|NA|TRBV12-3/TRBV12-4
CASSFESRSVRAFF
>TRBJ2-7|NA|TRBV12-3/TRBV12-4
CASSLELTQYF
>TRBJ2-5|many|TRBV7-8
CASSLAGTSGRRKGETQYF
>TRBJ1-5|many|TRBV30
CAWTRTGRDQPQHF
>TRBJ2-2|many|TRBV2
CASSHNGDRNTGELFF
>TRBJ1-1|NA|TRBV28
CASSSILQVDTEAFF
>TRBJ2-7|NA|TRBV29-1
CSVLGTPTSNEQYF
>TRBJ2-5|NA|TRBV6-1
CASSGLGETQYF
>TRBJ1-1|many|TRBV4-2
CASSQEQRNTEAFF
>TRBJ1-5|many|TRBV9
CASSPGNYQPQHF